This TCR beta chain emerged from a study of blood T cell repertoires in COVID-19. At the level of the study: Samples came from the United States, Italy and Spain, spanning acute and convalescent COVID-19.

Profiled with immunoSEQ multiplex PCR; TCRdb holds only in-frame clones, not every one. The profile covers around 170,000 clones, with roughly four fifths appearing a single time and about 6.5% taken by the ten largest. The CDR3 spans 15 residues. With 3 bases clipped from V and 3 bases from J, the junction kept 6 bases outside the gene matches. Germline loops: CDR1 SGHRS, CDR2 YFSETQ. V is TRBV5-1 and J is TRBJ1-5; 7 nucleotides line up with TRBD1. The TCR sequence derives from a woman between 40 and 55 years old with acute or convalescent COVID-19. Sample: peripheral blood. Written as DNA, the CDR3 is TGCGCCAGCAGCTCGACAGGGTCCCTCAATCAGCCCCAGCATTTT. This gives the protein CASSSTGSLNQPQHF.